This T cell receptor beta chain was profiled in a study of blood T cell repertoires in COVID-19. Method: immunoSEQ multiplex PCR; TCRdb's copy keeps in-frame clones and lacks some. Of 250,000 or so clones listed, about 87% are singletons. This clone was observed a single time. The germline V gene has CDR1 SGHDN and CDR2 FVKESK. The CDR3 consists of 14 residues. After removal of 4 bases from V and 6 bases from J, the junction contained 8 bases not matched to a gene. Sequencing used PBMCs or T cells enriched from blood (not recorded which). The receptor was derived from a woman between 35 and 50 years old who had been exposed to COVID-19. J is TRBJ1-2 and V is TRBV14; TRBD1 matches at 7 bases. The CDR3 bases are TGTGCCAGCAGCCCCCGACAGGGTGGAAATGGCTACACCTTC. Translation: CASSPRQGGNGYTF. The variable domain in full, completed from reference TRBV14 and TRBJ1-2, reads EAGVTQFPSHSVIEKGQTVTLRCDPISGHDNLYWYRRVMGKEIKFLLHFVKESKQDESGMPNNRFLAERTGGTYSTLKVQPAELEDSGVYFCASSPRQGGNGYTFGSGTRLTVV.